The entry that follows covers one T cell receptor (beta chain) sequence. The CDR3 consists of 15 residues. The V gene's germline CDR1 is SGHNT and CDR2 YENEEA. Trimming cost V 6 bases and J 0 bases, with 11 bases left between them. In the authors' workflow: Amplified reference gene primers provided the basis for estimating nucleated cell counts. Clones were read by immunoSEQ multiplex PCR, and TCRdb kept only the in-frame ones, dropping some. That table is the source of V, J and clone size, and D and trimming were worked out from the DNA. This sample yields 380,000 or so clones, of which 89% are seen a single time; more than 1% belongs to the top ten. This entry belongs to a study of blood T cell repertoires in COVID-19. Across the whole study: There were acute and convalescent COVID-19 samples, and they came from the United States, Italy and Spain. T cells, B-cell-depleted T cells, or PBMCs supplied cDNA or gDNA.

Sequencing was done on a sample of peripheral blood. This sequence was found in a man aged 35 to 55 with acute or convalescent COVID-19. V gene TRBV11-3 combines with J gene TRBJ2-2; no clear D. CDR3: CASSPRGSNTGELFF. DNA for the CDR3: TGTGCCAGCAGTCCCCGAGGATCGAACACCGGGGAGCTGTTTTTT.